The rows below give T cell receptor beta chains drawn from one sample of a study of OX40 agonist ivuxolimab in advanced cancers. The repertoire was sequenced with immunoSEQ multiplex PCR; TCRdb's copy has only in-frame clones and lacks some. The sample has 40,000 or so clones, more than 80% seen once. The input for sequencing was CD4+ or CD8+ T cells sorted from blood, taken in a trial of the OX40 agonist ivuxolimab. The source is an adult with an advanced solid tumor such as melanoma, head and neck, liver or kidney cancer. Each CDR3 is given with its conserved first and last residue. Fields, in order: clone size, J gene, V gene, D gene, CDR3 protein, CDR3 DNA. A D gene is named only where the DNA matches it firmly. Clone size appears in some rows only: once, few, many, or a class for an expanded clone.

>.|TRBJ1-2|TRBV6-1|.
CASRTASGGYTF
TGTGCCAGCAGGACGGCCAGTGGTGGCTACACCTTC
>.|TRBJ2-2|TRBV2|.
CASTRWAANTGELFF
TGTGCCAGCACCCGGTGGGCGGCGAACACCGGGGAGCTGTTTTTT
>once|TRBJ2-3|TRBV28|.
CASSPQGGVTDTQYF
TGTGCCAGCAGTCCTCAGGGGGGTGTGACAGATACGCAGTATTTT
>.|TRBJ2-7|TRBV28|.
CASSTPGLGYEQYF
TGTGCCAGCAGTACTCCAGGGCTCGGGTACGAGCAGTACTTC
>.|TRBJ2-1|TRBV6-1|.
CASKGSDRTNNEQFF
TGTGCCAGCAAAGGGTCGGACAGGACTAACAATGAGCAGTTCTTC
>.|TRBJ2-7|TRBV7-9|TRBD2
CASSPRPKRELYEQYF
TGTGCCAGCAGCCCAAGGCCTAAGCGGGAGTTGTACGAGCAGTACTTC
>.|TRBJ1-5|TRBV27|.
CASRTQGSGNQPQHF
TGTGCCAGCAGAACACAGGGATCGGGCAATCAGCCCCAGCATTTT
>.|TRBJ2-3|TRBV2|TRBD2
CASSPIGGTSELYSTDTQYF
TGTGCCAGCAGCCCCATCGGGGGGACTAGCGAACTCTATAGCACAGATACGCAGTATTTT
>.|TRBJ1-2|TRBV2|.
CASSYPVGYTF
TGTGCCAGCAGTTACCCGGTGGGCTACACCTTC
>.|TRBJ2-5|TRBV9|TRBD2
CASSTIGLARETQYF
TGTGCCAGCAGCACGATCGGACTAGCCCGCGAGACCCAGTACTTC
>once|TRBJ2-7|TRBV5-6|TRBD2
CASSPGEGAYEQYF
TGTGCCAGCAGCCCGGGGGAGGGCGCCTACGAGCAGTACTTC
>once|TRBJ1-2|TRBV13|.
CASSWNRADGYTF
TGTGCCAGCAGCTGGAACAGGGCGGATGGCTACACCTTC
>once|TRBJ2-7|TRBV28|TRBD2
CASSKRGARLEQYF
TGTGCCAGCAGTAAGCGGGGGGCCCGACTGGAGCAGTACTTC
>.|TRBJ2-1|TRBV27|.
CASEGSPNEQFF
TGTGCCAGCGAGGGGAGTCCCAATGAGCAGTTCTTC
>.|TRBJ2-7|TRBV11-2|.
CASSLGDLGVSYEQYF
TGTGCCAGCAGCTTAGGGGATTTGGGGGTTTCCTACGAGCAGTACTTC
>.|TRBJ2-3|TRBV28|TRBD2
CASSLGLAGEDTQYF
TGTGCCAGCAGTTTGGGACTAGCGGGAGAAGATACGCAGTATTTT
>.|TRBJ2-7|TRBV7-2|.
CASSLDYEQYF
TGTGCCAGCAGCTTAGACTACGAGCAGTACTTC
>.|TRBJ2-2|TRBV4-2|.
CASSPLLERNTGELFF
TGTGCCAGCAGCCCCCTCCTAGAGCGGAACACCGGGGAGCTGTTTTTT
>.|TRBJ2-2|TRBV5-6|.
CASSPWHTGELFF
TGTGCCAGCAGCCCCTGGCACACCGGGGAGCTGTTTTTT
>.|TRBJ2-1|TRBV25-1|TRBD1
CAYGTASYNEQFF
TGTGCCTACGGGACAGCCTCCTACAATGAGCAGTTCTTC
>.|TRBJ2-1|TRBV7-8|TRBD2
CASSLVFAGGSYNEQFF
TGTGCCAGCAGCTTAGTTTTTGCGGGGGGTTCCTACAATGAGCAGTTCTTC
>.|TRBJ2-3|TRBV2|TRBD2
CATFSGSEDTQYF
TGTGCCACCTTTAGCGGGAGCGAAGATACGCAGTATTTT
>.|TRBJ2-5|TRBV7-9|TRBD2
CASSSRLAGAQETQYF
TGTGCCAGCAGCTCCAGACTAGCGGGGGCGCAAGAGACCCAGTACTTC
>.|TRBJ2-2|TRBV18|.
CARGMGGRDTGELFF
TGTGCCAGGGGGATGGGGGGGCGGGACACCGGGGAGCTGTTTTTT
>.|TRBJ2-1|TRBV6-6|.
CASGDEQFF
TGTGCCAGCGGGGATGAGCAGTTCTTC
>.|TRBJ2-1|TRBV6-1|.
CASSERIRTEVRGGEQFF
TGTGCCAGCAGTGAACGAATTCGGACGGAGGTTCGGGGTGGTGAGCAGTTCTTC
>.|TRBJ1-1|TRBV11-2|TRBD1
CASSLGAGGNTEAFF
TGTGCCAGCAGCTTAGGCGCAGGGGGGAACACTGAAGCTTTCTTT
>.|TRBJ2-5|TRBV5-1|TRBD1
CASSHGQGEETQYF
TGCGCCAGCAGCCACGGACAGGGAGAAGAGACCCAGTACTTC